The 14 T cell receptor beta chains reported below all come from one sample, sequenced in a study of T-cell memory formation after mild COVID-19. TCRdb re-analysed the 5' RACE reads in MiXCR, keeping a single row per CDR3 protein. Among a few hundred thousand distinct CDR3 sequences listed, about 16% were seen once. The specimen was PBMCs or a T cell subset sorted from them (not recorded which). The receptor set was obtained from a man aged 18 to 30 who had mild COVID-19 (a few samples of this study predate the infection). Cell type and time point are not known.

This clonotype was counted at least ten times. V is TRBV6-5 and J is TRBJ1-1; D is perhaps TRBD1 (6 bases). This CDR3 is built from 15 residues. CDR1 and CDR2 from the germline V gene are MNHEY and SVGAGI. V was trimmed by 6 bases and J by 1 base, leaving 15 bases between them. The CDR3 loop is CASSRQASGNTEAFF. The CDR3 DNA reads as TGTGCCAGCAGCCGACAGGCGTCGGGGAACACTGAAGCTTTCTTT.

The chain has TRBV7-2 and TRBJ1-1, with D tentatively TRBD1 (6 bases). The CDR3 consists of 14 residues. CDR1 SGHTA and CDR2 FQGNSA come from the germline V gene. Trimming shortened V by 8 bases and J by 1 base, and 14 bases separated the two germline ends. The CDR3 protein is CASRTGQQNTEAFF. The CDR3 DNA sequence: TGTGCCAGCCGGACCGGACAGCAGAACACTGAAGCTTTCTTT.

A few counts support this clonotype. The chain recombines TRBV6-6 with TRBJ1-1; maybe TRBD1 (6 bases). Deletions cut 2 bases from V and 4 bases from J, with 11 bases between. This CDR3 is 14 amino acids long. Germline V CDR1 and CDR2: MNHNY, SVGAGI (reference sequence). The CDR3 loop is CASSYTGSGTEAFF. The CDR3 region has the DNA TGTGCCAGCAGTTACACAGGGAGTGGCACTGAAGCTTTCTTT.

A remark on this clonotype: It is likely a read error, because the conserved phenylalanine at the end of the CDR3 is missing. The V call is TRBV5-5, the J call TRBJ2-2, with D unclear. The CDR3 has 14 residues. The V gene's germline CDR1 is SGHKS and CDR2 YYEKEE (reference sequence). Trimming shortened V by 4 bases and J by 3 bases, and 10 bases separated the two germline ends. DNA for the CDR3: TGTGCCAGCAGCCCCAGACCGGACACCGGGGAGCTGTTTTTG. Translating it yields CASSPRPDTGELFL.

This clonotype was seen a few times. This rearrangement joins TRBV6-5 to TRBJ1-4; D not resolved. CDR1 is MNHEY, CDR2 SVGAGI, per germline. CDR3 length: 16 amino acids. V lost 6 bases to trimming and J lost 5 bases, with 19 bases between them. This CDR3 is CASSYTSAVSNEKLFF. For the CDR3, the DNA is TGTGCCAGCAGCTATACTTCGGCAGTTTCAAATGAAAAACTGTTTTTT.

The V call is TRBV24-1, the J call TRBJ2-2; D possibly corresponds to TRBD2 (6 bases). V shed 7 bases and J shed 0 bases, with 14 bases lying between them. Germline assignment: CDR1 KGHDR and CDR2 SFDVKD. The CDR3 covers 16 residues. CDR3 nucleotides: TGTGCCACCAGACCCGGTGGAGGGTCGAACACCGGGGAGCTGTTTTTT. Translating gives CATRPGGGSNTGELFF.

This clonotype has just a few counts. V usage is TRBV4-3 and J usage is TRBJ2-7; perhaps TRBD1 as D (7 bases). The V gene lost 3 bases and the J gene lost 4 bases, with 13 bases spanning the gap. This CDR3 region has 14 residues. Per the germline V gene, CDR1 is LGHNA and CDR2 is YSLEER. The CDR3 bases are TGCGCCAGCAGCCAGCAGACAGGGAGGTACGAGCAGTACTTC. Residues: CASSQQTGRYEQYF.

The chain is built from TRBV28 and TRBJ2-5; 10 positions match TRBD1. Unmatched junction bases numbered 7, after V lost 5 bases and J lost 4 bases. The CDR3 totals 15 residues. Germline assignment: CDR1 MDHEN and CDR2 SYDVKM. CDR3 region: CASSTRTGGVETQYF. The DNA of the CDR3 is TGTGCCAGCAGTACCCGGACAGGGGGAGTAGAGACCCAGTACTTC. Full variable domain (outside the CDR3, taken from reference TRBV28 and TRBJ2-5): DVKVTQSSRYLVKRTGEKVFLECVQDMDHENMFWYRQDPGLGLRLIYFSYDVKMKEKGDIPEGYSVSREKKERFSLILESASTNQTSMYLCASSTRTGGVETQYFGPGTRLLVL.

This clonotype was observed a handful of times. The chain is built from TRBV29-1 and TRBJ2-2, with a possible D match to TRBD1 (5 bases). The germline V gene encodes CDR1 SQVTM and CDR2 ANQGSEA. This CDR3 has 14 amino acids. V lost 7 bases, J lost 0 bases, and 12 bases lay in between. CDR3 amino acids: CSASDSANTGELFF. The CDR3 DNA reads TGCAGCGCATCAGACAGCGCGAACACCGGGGAGCTGTTTTTT.

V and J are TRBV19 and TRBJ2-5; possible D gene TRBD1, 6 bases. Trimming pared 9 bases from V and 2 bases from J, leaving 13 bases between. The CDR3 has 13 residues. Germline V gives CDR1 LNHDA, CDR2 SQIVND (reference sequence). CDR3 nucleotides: TGTGCCAGCGCGGACAGCGATCAAGAGACCCAGTACTTC. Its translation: CASADSDQETQYF. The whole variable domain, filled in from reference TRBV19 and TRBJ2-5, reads DGGITQSPKYLFRKEGQNVTLSCEQNLNHDAMYWYRQDPGQGLRLIYYSQIVNDFQKGDIAEGYSVSREKKESFPLTVTSAQKNPTAFYLCASADSDQETQYFGPGTRLLVL.

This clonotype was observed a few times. CDR3 nucleotide sequence: TGCGCCAGCAGCCATACTAGCGGGGGGTTATCAGATACGCAGTATTTT. It codes for CASSHTSGGLSDTQYF. The V call is TRBV4-3, the J call TRBJ2-3; 12 positions agree with TRBD2. This CDR3 contains 16 residues. With 3 bases clipped from V and 4 bases from J, the junction kept 5 bases outside the gene matches. Germline CDR1 LGHNA, CDR2 YSLEER.

The CDR3 protein is CSARDLRQGGEQYF. CDR3 bases: TGCAGTGCTAGAGATTTGCGACAGGGCGGCGAGCAGTACTTC. The J gene is TRBJ2-7, the V gene TRBV20-1; 7 nucleotides match TRBD1. The length of the CDR3 is 14 residues. The germline gives CDR1 DFQATT, CDR2 SNEGSKA (reference sequence). Unmatched junction bases numbered 8, after V lost 0 bases and J lost 6 bases.

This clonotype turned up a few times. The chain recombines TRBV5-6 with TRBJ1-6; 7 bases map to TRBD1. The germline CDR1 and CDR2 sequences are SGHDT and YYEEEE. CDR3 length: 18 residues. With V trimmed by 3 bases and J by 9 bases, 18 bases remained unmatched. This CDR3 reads CASSWGGQPINRGSPLHF. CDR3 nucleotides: TGTGCCAGCAGCTGGGGAGGACAGCCAATTAACAGGGGTTCACCCCTCCACTTT.

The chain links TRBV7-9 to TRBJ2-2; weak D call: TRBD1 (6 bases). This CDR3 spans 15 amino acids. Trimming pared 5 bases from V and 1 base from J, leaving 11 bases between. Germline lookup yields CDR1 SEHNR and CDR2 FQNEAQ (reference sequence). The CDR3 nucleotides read TGTGCCAGCAGCCCCCCGACAGGGAACACCGGGGAGCTGTTTTTT. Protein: CASSPPTGNTGELFF.